This T cell receptor (beta chain) was found in a study of blood T cell repertoires in COVID-19. Study background: COVID-19 samples, acute and convalescent, were from the United States, Italy and Spain. PBMCs, B-cell-depleted T cells, or T cells provided the cDNA or gDNA that made up the material.

The CDR3 sequence is 15 residues long. After removal of 6 bases from V and 2 bases from J, the junction contained 10 bases not matched to a gene. From germline, CDR1 is MNHEY and CDR2 SVGAGI. As handled by the study authors: For nucleated cells, counts were estimated from reference gene primer amplification. Assay: immunoSEQ multiplex PCR; the TCRdb copy retains only in-frame clones and omits some. V, J and clone size were drawn from that table, and D and trimming were deduced from the DNA. This sample has about 160,000 clones, with about 90% found just once. Source material: peripheral blood. This chain links TRBV6-5 with TRBJ2-7; TRBD1 aligns across 7 bases. This sequence was found in an older woman with active or convalescent COVID-19. The CDR3 DNA is TGTGCCAGCAGCCTAGGACAGGCACCCCCCTACGAGCAGTACTTC. It encodes CASSLGQAPPYEQYF.